What follows is one TCR beta chain and its context. These data belong to a study of cytotoxic CD8 clonotypes in ibrutinib-treated CLL. Repertoires were generated with immunoSEQ multiplex PCR, while TCRdb's copy carries only in-frame clones and drops some. The data show more than 70,000 clones, around 75% seen once. This sequence originates from a human donor with chronic lymphocytic leukemia. This specimen was PBMCs, taken after 12 months of ibrutinib treatment.

CDR3 nucleotide sequence: TGTGCCAGCAGTGTAGGACTAGCGGGGGCGGCAGATACGCAGTATTTT. Amino acid sequence: CASSVGLAGAADTQYF. The chain joins TRBV2 to TRBJ2-3; 13 bases agree with TRBD2. This CDR3 contains 16 residues. CDR1 is SNHLY and CDR2 is FYNNEI in the germline V gene. V was clipped by 4 bases and J by 4 bases; unmatched bases: 5.